The following is a T cell receptor (beta chain) sequence with its context. Its antigen is unidentified. Measured with immunoSEQ multiplex PCR; TCRdb has only the in-frame clones, and not every one. The sample shows 65,000 to 85,000 clones, roughly 74% of them seen only once. This sample is drawn from a study of radiotherapy plus CTLA-4 blockade in lung cancer. For the study at large: Among enrolled patients, less than 20% responded and about 30% achieved disease control. The study, taken as a whole, reports: Tumor-derived TCR clones expanded in blood after radiotherapy plus ipilimumab.

It was focal radiation plus CTLA-4 blockade with ipilimumab that patients with chemo-refractory metastatic non-small-cell lung cancer received. This clonotype originated in a human donor with non-small cell lung cancer whose response to radiotherapy plus ipilimumab could not be evaluated. This specimen was peripheral blood, taken from a patient treated with radiotherapy plus ipilimumab.

The CDR3, as DNA: TGTGCCAGCAGTCAAATTACAGGGAATAATGCCAATCAGCCCCAGCATTTT. Protein: CASSQITGNNANQPQHF. The rearrangement joins TRBV7-3 to TRBJ1-5; tentatively, D is TRBD1 (6 bases). Trimming cost V 6 bases and J 3 bases, with 21 bases left between them. The CDR3 spans 17 residues. Germline assignment: CDR1 SGHTA and CDR2 FQGTGA.